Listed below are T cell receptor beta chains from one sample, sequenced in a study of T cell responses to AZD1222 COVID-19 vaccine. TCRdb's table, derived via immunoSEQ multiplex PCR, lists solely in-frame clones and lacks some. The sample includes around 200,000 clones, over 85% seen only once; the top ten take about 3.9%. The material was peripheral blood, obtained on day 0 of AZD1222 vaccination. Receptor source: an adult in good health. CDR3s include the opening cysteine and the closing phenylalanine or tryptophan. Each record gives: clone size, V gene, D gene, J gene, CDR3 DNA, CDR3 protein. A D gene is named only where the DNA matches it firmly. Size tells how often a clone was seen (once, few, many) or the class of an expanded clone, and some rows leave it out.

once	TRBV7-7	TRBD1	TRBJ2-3	TGTGCCAGCAGCTCGGGACAGGGACCAATAGATACGCAGTATTTT	CASSSGQGPIDTQYF
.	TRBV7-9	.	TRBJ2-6	TGTGCCAGCAGCTTTGGGGAAGATTGGTCTGGGGCCAACGTCCTGACTTTC	CASSFGEDWSGANVLTF
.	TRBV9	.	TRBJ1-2	TGTGCCAGCAGCGTAGGGTCGCTGATTCGCGTCTATGGCTACACCTTC	CASSVGSLIRVYGYTF
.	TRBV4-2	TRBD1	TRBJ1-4	TGTGCCAGCAGCCCCAACGCGAGGGACAGGGGGGGTATGAGTCCTAATGAAAAACTGTTTTTT	CASSPNARDRGGMSPNEKLFF
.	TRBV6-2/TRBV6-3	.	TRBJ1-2	TGTGCCAGCAGCCCTCTTTCATTAGGGTATGGCTACACCTTC	CASSPLSLGYGYTF
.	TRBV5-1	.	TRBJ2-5	TGCGCCAGCAGCTTACAGGGACAAGAGACCCAGTACTTC	CASSLQGQETQYF
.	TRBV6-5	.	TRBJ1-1	TGTGCCAGCAGTTACCAAACAGACACTGAAGCTTTCTTT	CASSYQTDTEAFF
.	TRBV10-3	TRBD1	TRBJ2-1	TGTGCCATCTTTGAGGACAGGTCCAGCTACAATGAGCAGTTCTTC	CAIFEDRSSYNEQFF
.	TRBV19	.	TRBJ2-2	TGTGCCAGTAGTACACAGGGGAACACCGGGGAGCTGTTTTTT	CASSTQGNTGELFF
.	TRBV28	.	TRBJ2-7	TGTGCCAGCAGTTTCCGGGACAACTCCTACGAGCAGTACTTC	CASSFRDNSYEQYF
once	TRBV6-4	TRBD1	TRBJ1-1	TGTGCCAGCAGTGCGGGACAGGGGAACACTGAAGCTTTCTTT	CASSAGQGNTEAFF
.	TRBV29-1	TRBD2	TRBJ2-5	TGCAGCCCGGGGGGTTCGGGTGAAGAGACCCAGTACTTC	CSPGGSGEETQYF
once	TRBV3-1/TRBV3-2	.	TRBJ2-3	TGTGCCAGTGGGGTTCGGAGGGCCCGCACAGATACGCAGTATTTT	CASGVRRARTDTQYF
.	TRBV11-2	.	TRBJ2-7	TGTGCCAGCAGCCTCCCAGAGACCTACGAGCAGTACTTC	CASSLPETYEQYF
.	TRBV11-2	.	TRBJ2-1	TGTGCCAGCAGCTTAGCACCTTCTAGCTCCTACAATGAGCAGTTCTTC	CASSLAPSSSYNEQFF
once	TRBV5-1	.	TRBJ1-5	TGCGCCAGCAGCTTGTTCGCAGGGAATAGCAATCAGCCCCAGCATTTT	CASSLFAGNSNQPQHF
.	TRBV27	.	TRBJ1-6	TGTGCCAGCAGTTTAATTCTGCGGTCCTCCGAATTTTCACCCCTCCACTTT	CASSLILRSSEFSPLHF
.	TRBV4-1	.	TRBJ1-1	TGCGCCAGCAGCCAACCCATCAGGTCCCCTGAAGCTTTCTTT	CASSQPIRSPEAFF
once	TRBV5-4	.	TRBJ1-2	TGTGCCAGCAGCTTGGCCCCCGGGAATGGCTACACCTTC	CASSLAPGNGYTF
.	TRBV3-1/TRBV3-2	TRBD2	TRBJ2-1	TGTGCCAGCAGCCAAGTCCCGTCTGGGACTAGAGGAAATGAGCAGTTCTTC	CASSQVPSGTRGNEQFF
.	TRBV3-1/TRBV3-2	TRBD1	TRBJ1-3	TGTGCCAGCAGCCCTTCTCCCGGGACAGGGAGGGGCACCATATATTTT	CASSPSPGTGRGTIYF
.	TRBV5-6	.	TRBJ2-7	TGTGCCAGCAGCTTGATCAACGAGCAGTACTTC	CASSLINEQYF
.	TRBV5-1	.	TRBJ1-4	TGCGCCAGCAGCTTAAGTGTGAAGAGGGAAGCTGAAAAACTGTTTTTT	CASSLSVKREAEKLFF
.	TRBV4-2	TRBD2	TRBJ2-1	TGTGCCAGCAGCCAAGAGGGCGGGAGGGGCTATGAGCAGTTCTTC	CASSQEGGRGYEQFF
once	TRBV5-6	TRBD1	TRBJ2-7	TGTGCCAGCAGCTTAGGACAGGTTCTCTACGAGCAGTACTTC	CASSLGQVLYEQYF
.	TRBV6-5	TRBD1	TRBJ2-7	TGTGCCAGCAGCACGACAGGGGACCAATCCTACGAGCAGTACTTC	CASSTTGDQSYEQYF
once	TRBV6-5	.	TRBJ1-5	TGTGCCAGCAGTTATCGATTCGGGGGGGGGAATCAGCCCCAGCATTTT	CASSYRFGGGNQPQHF
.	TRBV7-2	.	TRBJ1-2	TGTGCCAGCAGGTCAATTAACTATGGCTACACCTTC	CASRSINYGYTF
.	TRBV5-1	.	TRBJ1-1	TGCGCCAGCAGCTCCCGGGCTGCAGAGAACACTGAAGCTTTCTTT	CASSSRAAENTEAFF
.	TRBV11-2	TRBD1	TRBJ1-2	TGTGCCAGCAGCTTAGACCCAGGGGGCAAAGATGGCTACACCTTC	CASSLDPGGKDGYTF